Shown below are 29 T cell receptor beta chains from a single sample sequenced in a study of cytotoxic CD8 clonotypes in ibrutinib-treated CLL. Sequencing was performed with immunoSEQ multiplex PCR; in TCRdb, only in-frame clones are kept and a portion is missing. The data show some 98,000 clones, with almost 80% seen just once and 32% held by the top ten. The source was PBMCs, collected after 12 months of ibrutinib treatment. These TCRs come from a human donor with chronic lymphocytic leukemia.

The rearrangement joins TRBV11-3 to TRBJ2-7, with a possible D match to TRBD1 (6 bases). The CDR3 runs 13 residues. Trimming took off 6 bases at V and 2 bases at J, with 11 bases between the two ends. Germline CDR1 reads SGHNT; CDR2 reads YENEEA. The CDR3 loop is CASSGGLTYEQYF. The CDR3 bases are TGTGCCAGCAGTGGGGGCCTGACCTACGAGCAGTACTTC.

The chain links TRBV6-5 to TRBJ1-2; 7 bases are shared with TRBD1. With V trimmed by 0 bases and J by 5 bases, 3 bases remained unmatched. Per germline, CDR1 MNHEY and CDR2 SVGAGI. CDR3 length: 14 residues. CDR3 amino acids: CASSYSAGGYGYTF. The CDR3 DNA follows: TGTGCCAGCAGTTACTCCGCAGGGGGATATGGCTACACCTTC.

V usage is TRBV30 and J usage is TRBJ2-3, with TRBD1 identical over 8 bases. The V segment lost 7 bases and the J segment 1 base; nucleotides outside the gene matches: 4. Germline V gene lookup returns CDR1 GTSNPN and CDR2 SVGIG (reference sequence). This CDR3 contains 13 residues. CDR3 sequence: CAFGQGGTDTQYF. CDR3 DNA sequence: TGTGCCTTCGGACAGGGCGGCACAGATACGCAGTATTTT.

This chain connects TRBV7-2 to TRBJ2-2, with unresolved D. The CDR3 loop spans 15 amino acids. CDR1 SGHTA and CDR2 FQGNSA come from the germline V gene. The germline V and J ends were trimmed by 1 base and 6 bases, with 12 bases remaining between them. CDR3 nucleotide sequence: TGTGCCAGCAGCTTAGTCGGTGCTATCTCCGGGGAGCTGTTTTTT. It is translated as CASSLVGAISGELFF.

This chain joins TRBV4-2 and TRBJ2-7, with 9 positions matching TRBD1. CDR1 and CDR2 (germline): LGHNA, YNFKEQ. This CDR3 has 15 amino acids. J was trimmed by 3 bases and V by 5 bases; bases with no gene match: 8. CDR3 DNA: TGTGCCAGCAGCTCCCAACAGACAGGGGGCTACGAGCAGTACTTC. As protein: CASSSQQTGGYEQYF.

The chain uses TRBV18 and TRBJ2-7; TRBD1 agrees at 8 bases. CDR3 size: 14 residues. V lost 2 bases, J lost 6 bases, and 6 bases stayed unmatched. CDR1 and CDR2 (germline): KGHSH, LQKENI. The chain's CDR3 is CASSPGTGAGEQYF. The CDR3 bases are TGTGCCAGCTCACCAGGGACAGGAGCGGGCGAGCAGTACTTC.

The rearrangement uses TRBV5-1 and TRBJ1-1; D not resolved. The V and J ends lost 6 bases and 0 bases respectively, with 9 bases between them. This CDR3 is built from 13 residues. Germline V CDR1 and CDR2: SGHRS, YFSETQ. CDR3 DNA: TGCGCCAGCAATGAGGGATTGAACACTGAAGCTTTCTTT. Its translation is CASNEGLNTEAFF. The variable domain in full, with the rest retrieved from reference TRBV5-1 and TRBJ1-1, is KAGVTQTPRYLIKTRGQQVTLSCSPISGHRSVSWYQQTPGQGLQFLFEYFSETQRNKGNFPGRFSGRQFSNSRSEMNVSTLELGDSALYLCASNEGLNTEAFFGQGTRLTVV.

This sequence joins TRBV29-1 and TRBJ1-2; no definite D call. V was pared by 0 bases and J by 8 bases, with 16 bases between. CDR3 size: 14 residues. Germline V gene sequence: CDR1 SQVTM, CDR2 ANQGSEA. CDR3 region: CSVEELVGPGGYTF. Here the CDR3 DNA reads TGCAGCGTTGAAGAGTTGGTGGGCCCTGGGGGCTACACCTTC.

This rearrangement joins TRBV5-6 to TRBJ2-7; 11 positions agree with TRBD1. CDR1 is SGHDT, CDR2 YYEEEE, per germline. V was pared by 4 bases and J by 4 bases, with 4 bases of the junction left unmatched. The CDR3 loop spans 14 amino acids. CDR3 amino acids: CASSIGQGAYEQYF. CDR3 nucleotides: TGTGCCAGCAGCATTGGACAGGGGGCTTACGAGCAGTACTTC. Full variable domain (remainder filled in from reference TRBV5-6 and TRBJ2-7): DAGVTQSPTHLIKTRGQQVTLRCSPKSGHDTVSWYQQALGQGPQFIFQYYEEEERQRGNFPDRFSGHQFPNYSSELNVNALLLGDSALYLCASSIGQGAYEQYFGPGTRLTVT.

The chain couples TRBV5-1 to TRBJ2-7, with 10 bases aligning to TRBD2. This CDR3 is 16 amino acids long. With V trimmed by 4 bases and J by 5 bases, 12 bases remained unmatched. Germline V gene lookup returns CDR1 SGHRS and CDR2 YFSETQ. The chain's CDR3 is CASSTGLAEKLNEQYF. For the CDR3, the DNA is TGCGCCAGCAGCACAGGACTAGCGGAGAAATTAAACGAGCAGTACTTC. Based on the CDR3 plus reference TRBV5-1 and TRBJ2-7, the full variable domain is KAGVTQTPRYLIKTRGQQVTLSCSPISGHRSVSWYQQTPGQGLQFLFEYFSETQRNKGNFPGRFSGRQFSNSRSEMNVSTLELGDSALYLCASSTGLAEKLNEQYFGPGTRLTVT.

The chain combines TRBV15 with TRBJ1-4; 8 bases fit TRBD1. CDR3 size: 14 residues. The V and J ends lost 8 bases and 2 bases, in that order; junction bases with no gene match: 4. CDR1 and CDR2 (germline): LNHNV, YYDKDF (reference sequence). DNA for the CDR3: TGTGCCACCCAACGGACAGGGACTAATGAAAAACTGTTTTTT. This translates into CATQRTGTNEKLFF.

CDR3 DNA: TGTGCCAGCAGCACTACCGGGAGCGGAAGAGGCTACACCTTC. Encoded protein: CASSTTGSGRGYTF. The chain has TRBV7-3 and TRBJ1-2; no reliable D call. Germline CDR1 reads SGHTA; CDR2 reads FQGTGA. V dropped 5 bases and J dropped 8 bases, with 18 bases sitting between them. CDR3 length: 14 residues.

This chain links TRBV19 with TRBJ1-5; D is uncertain. Germline lookup yields CDR1 LNHDA and CDR2 SQIVND (reference sequence). The CDR3 contains 18 residues. Trimming stripped 5 bases from V and 0 bases from J, with 20 bases between. Written as DNA, the CDR3 is TGTGCCAGTAGTGAAGAATTTACGGAGACGCGTAGCAATCAGCCCCAGCATTTT. Amino acids: CASSEEFTETRSNQPQHF.

V gene TRBV7-6 combines with J gene TRBJ2-5; 9 bases align to TRBD2. Germline V gives CDR1 SGHVS, CDR2 FNYEAQ. This CDR3 region has 15 residues. V lost 7 bases, J lost 1 base, and 7 bases stayed unmatched. As DNA, the CDR3 is TGTGCCAGCAACATTTTAGCGGGGGCCCAAGAGACCCAGTACTTC. Residues: CASNILAGAQETQYF.

A few counts support this clone. The genes are TRBV7-9 and TRBJ1-6; D ambiguous. Deletions cut 7 bases from V and 0 bases from J, with 7 bases between. Per germline, CDR1 SEHNR and CDR2 FQNEAQ (reference sequence). There are 14 residues in the CDR3. The CDR3 DNA reads TGTGCCAGCATAAAGAGCTCCTATAATTCACCCCTCCACTTT. Translation gives CASIKSSYNSPLHF. The full variable domain, completed using reference TRBV7-9 and TRBJ1-6, is DTGVSQNPRHKITKRGQNVTFRCDPISEHNRLYWYRQTLGQGPEFLTYFQNEAQLEKSRLLSDRFSAERPKGSFSTLEIQRTEQGDSAMYLCASIKSSYNSPLHFGNGTRLTVT.

The rearrangement uses TRBV5-5 and TRBJ1-1; 9 bases match TRBD1. Germline V CDR1 and CDR2: SGHKS, YYEKEE (reference sequence). This CDR3 contains 18 residues. J lost 4 bases, V lost 4 bases, and 17 bases had no gene match. This CDR3 reads CASSLQDRGDPRGTEAFF. The CDR3 DNA sequence: TGTGCCAGCAGCCTGCAGGACAGGGGAGACCCCCGAGGCACTGAAGCTTTCTTT.

The DNA of the CDR3 is TGTGCCAGCAGCACGGGACTAGCGGGGGGCACAGGCACCGGGGAGCTGTTTTTT. Residues: CASSTGLAGGTGTGELFF. The chain has TRBV7-9 and TRBJ2-2; 15 bases line up with TRBD2. The ends lost 5 bases at V and 4 bases at J; junction bases unmatched: 8. Germline CDR1 and CDR2: SEHNR and FQNEAQ (reference sequence). This CDR3 spans 18 amino acids.

This clone was seen a few times. The chain joins TRBV6-1 to TRBJ1-2; the D gene is possibly TRBD1 (6 bases). Germline CDR1 MNHNS, CDR2 SASEGT. The CDR3 is made up of 15 amino acids. V was shortened by 4 bases and J by 8 bases, with 20 bases between the two germline ends. The CDR3 sequence: CASSGTKGGAHGYTF. Here the CDR3 DNA reads TGTGCCAGCAGTGGGACCAAGGGGGGGGCGCACGGCTACACCTTC.

Concerning this clone itself: The junction departs from the called germline gene at one end, perhaps through a read error. This chain links TRBV7-7 with TRBJ2-1, with 10 bases identical to TRBD2. Germline V gene data show CDR1 as SSHAT and CDR2 as FNYEAQ (reference sequence). The CDR3 contains 17 residues. The CDR3 bases are TGTGCTAGCAGCTTGGACCTAGCGGGGGTCTCCTACAATGAGCAGTTCTTC. It translates to CASSLDLAGVSYNEQFF.

The chain uses TRBV28 and TRBJ1-2; TRBD1 matches at 7 bases. This CDR3 has 13 amino acids. V trimming: 6 bases; J trimming: 7 bases; junction bases outside the gene matches: 8. Germline V lookup: CDR1 MDHEN, CDR2 SYDVKM. The CDR3 coding sequence is TGTGCCAGCAGCTCAACCGGGACAGCTGGCTACACCTTC. Protein product: CASSSTGTAGYTF.

This chain links TRBV11-2 with TRBJ2-7; 8 nucleotides line up with TRBD1. Trimming cost V 0 bases and J 2 bases; bases outside gene matches: 9. The CDR3 contains 17 residues. Germline CDR1 SGHAT, CDR2 FQNNGV. CDR3 DNA: TGTGCCAGCAGCTTAGATTACAGGGGGATCCTACCCTACGAGCAGTACTTC. Residues: CASSLDYRGILPYEQYF.

This clone was seen just once. The DNA for the CDR3 is TGTGCCAGCAGCGTAGCTACTACCGGACGGGCCCTTTCTATTAACTATGGCTACACCTTC. It translates to CASSVATTGRALSINYGYTF. This sequence joins TRBV9 and TRBJ1-2, with D uncertain. Trimming stripped 0 bases from V and 1 base from J, with 25 bases between. CDR1 SGDLS and CDR2 YYNGEE come from the germline V gene. The CDR3 consists of 20 residues.

The gene calls are TRBV29-1 and TRBJ1-1; D remains ambiguous. The CDR3 spans 13 residues. Trimming left V 4 bases short and J 0 bases short, with 9 bases between. CDR1 is SQVTM, CDR2 ANQGSEA, per germline. CDR3 amino acids: CSVGRRMNTEAFF. The DNA of the CDR3 is TGCAGCGTTGGAAGACGGATGAACACTGAAGCTTTCTTT.

This chain uses TRBV5-1 with TRBJ2-7; TRBD1 matches at 8 bases. Germline CDR1 SGHRS, CDR2 YFSETQ. The V gene end was trimmed by 3 bases and the J gene end by 7 bases; junction bases not matched to a gene: 6. The CDR3 loop spans 13 amino acids. The CDR3 sequence: CASSWDRKREQYF. The CDR3 DNA is TGCGCCAGCAGCTGGGACAGGAAGAGGGAGCAGTACTTC.

The chain has TRBV5-4 and TRBJ2-6; TRBD1 matches at 9 bases. Germline lookup yields CDR1 SGHNT and CDR2 YYREEE (reference sequence). This CDR3 has 18 residues. The junction had 8 bases not matched to a gene; V was cut back by 4 bases and J by 0 bases. CDR3 coding DNA: TGTGCCAGCAGCCGAGCTACAGGGGGCCCCTCTGGGGCCAACGTCCTGACTTTC. This translates into CASSRATGGPSGANVLTF.

The chain carries TRBV19 and TRBJ2-3; 10 positions agree with TRBD1. The CDR3 consists of 15 residues. Germline V gives CDR1 LNHDA, CDR2 SQIVND (reference sequence). V lost 4 bases, J lost 3 bases, and 4 bases stayed unmatched. The CDR3 protein is CASSSQGQGTDTQYF. DNA for the CDR3: TGTGCCAGTAGTAGTCAGGGACAGGGGACAGATACGCAGTATTTT.

The J gene is TRBJ2-1, the V gene TRBV19; tentatively, D is TRBD1 (6 bases). CDR3 length: 11 residues. Trimming took 5 bases from V and 12 from J, leaving 11 bases between them. Germline lookup yields CDR1 LNHDA and CDR2 SQIVND (reference sequence). CDR3 DNA sequence: TGTGCCAGTAGTTTCGGGACACTGCAGTTCTTC. It is translated as CASSFGTLQFF.

The chain has TRBV6-5 and TRBJ2-7, with D possibly being TRBD1 (5 bases). The CDR3 totals 14 residues. Germline V gene sequence: CDR1 MNHEY, CDR2 SVGAGI. V was trimmed by 0 bases and J by 4 bases, leaving 10 bases between them. The CDR3 DNA reads TGTGCCAGCAGTTACTCGTACCAGGGTTACGAGCAGTACTTC. This translates into CASSYSYQGYEQYF.

Details on this clone: Given a much more abundant clone one base away, this may be a read error. It is likely a read error, because the conserved phenylalanine at the end of the CDR3 is missing. V and J are TRBV7-8 and TRBJ1-1; TRBD1 agrees at 7 bases. The V gene's germline CDR1 is SGHVS and CDR2 FQNEAQ. V lost 2 bases and J lost 5; bases outside the gene matches: 5. This CDR3 is built from 14 residues. The CDR3 sequence is CASSLTTGVTEAFL. Written as DNA, the CDR3 is TGTGCCAGCAGCTTAACAACAGGGGTAACTGAAGCTTTCCTT.